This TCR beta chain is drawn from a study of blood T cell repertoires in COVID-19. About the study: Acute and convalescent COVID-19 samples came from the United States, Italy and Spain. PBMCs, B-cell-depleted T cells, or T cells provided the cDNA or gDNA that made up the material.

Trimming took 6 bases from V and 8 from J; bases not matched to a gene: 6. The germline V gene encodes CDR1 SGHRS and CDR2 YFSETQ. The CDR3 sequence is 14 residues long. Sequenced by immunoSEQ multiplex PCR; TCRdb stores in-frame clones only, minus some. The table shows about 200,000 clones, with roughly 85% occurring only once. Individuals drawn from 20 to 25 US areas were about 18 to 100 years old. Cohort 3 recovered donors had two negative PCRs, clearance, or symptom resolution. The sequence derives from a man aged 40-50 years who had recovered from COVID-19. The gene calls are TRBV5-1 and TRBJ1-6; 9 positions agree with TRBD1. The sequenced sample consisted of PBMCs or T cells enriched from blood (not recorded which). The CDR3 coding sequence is TGCGCCAGCAAAGTGGGGACAGGGCATTCACCCCTCCACTTT. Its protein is CASKVGTGHSPLHF.